This T cell receptor beta chain derives from a study of vaccination effects on CD4 cells after COVID-19. Study-level information: It was a median of 72 days after the second dose that post-vaccine samples were obtained.

Study conclusions and caveats: Infection- and vaccine-induced clones contracted markedly late after vaccination. Healthy vaccinees showed cross-reactivity with common cold coronaviruses in only 1 of 255 vaccine-induced clones.

The germline V and J ends were trimmed by 1 base and 6 bases, with 25 bases remaining between them. The germline CDR1 and CDR2 sequences are SGHVS and FQNEAQ. This CDR3 is 19 amino acids long. This clone was detected only a few times. Its antigen is as yet unknown. Under the ViraFEST assay, PBMC were stimulated with viral peptide pools so that antigen-specific CD4+ T cells expanded. Sequencing was performed afterwards. Once cultured for under 11 days, the cells underwent separation to obtain CD4+ T cells. Participants received two doses of either the BNT162b2 or mRNA-1273 vaccine. In culture with 8 to 10 IU/ml IL-2 and around 10 ug/ml peptides, PBMC were grown at 1.5 million to 2 million per well. Sequencing used immunoSEQ multiplex PCR; TCRdb keeps in-frame clones, though not all of them. Of approximately 12,000 clones in the sample, around 68% were seen once.

Source: CD4+ T cells from PBMCs cultured with SARS-CoV-2 spike peptides, taken after COVID-19 vaccination. This clonotype was sampled from a human donor who received a COVID-19 vaccine. This chain joins TRBV7-8 and TRBJ2-1; D may be TRBD2 (7 bases). As DNA, the CDR3 is TGTGCCAGCAGCTTAGTCGGCAGGGAGGGCGCTTTAGGGGGCAATGAGCAGTTCTTC. Its protein is CASSLVGREGALGGNEQFF.